Sequencing of this TCR beta chain was carried out in a study of T cell responses to AZD1222 COVID-19 vaccine. Points from the study as a whole: Along spike, vaccine-associated CD4 TCRs were found throughout, with dominance at 160-218 and 743-854.

Profiled with immunoSEQ multiplex PCR; TCRdb holds only in-frame clones, not every one. The sample lists 120,000 or so clones, 70% to 90% seen once, with roughly 1.6% in the top ten. Of note for this clone: Its cognate antigen is unknown.

J was trimmed by 0 bases and V by 0 bases; bases with no gene match: 2. CDR3 length: 16 amino acids. Germline CDR1 and CDR2: MNHEY and SMNVEV (reference sequence). The clonotype comes from an adult in good health. The rearrangement uses TRBV27 and TRBJ2-1, with 7 bases identical to TRBD2. The input for sequencing was peripheral blood, taken on day 0 of AZD1222 vaccination. CDR3 sequence (DNA): TGTGCCAGCAGTTTATCTGCGGGAGACTCCTACAATGAGCAGTTCTTC. Residues: CASSLSAGDSYNEQFF.